The source of this T cell receptor beta chain is a study of post-analysis software for immune sequencing data. Study results and caveats: Diversity measured as normalized Chao1 was significantly lower in multiple sclerosis patients than in controls. The five TRBV segments detected at higher frequency in patients than in controls included TRBV5-6, TRBV5-1 and TRBV20-1. Batch-mates among the samples co-clustered strongly by F measure.

CDR1 is DFQATT and CDR2 is SNEGSKA in the germline V gene (reference sequence). CDR3 size: 11 residues. V lost 4 bases to trimming and J lost 10 bases; unmatched junction nucleotides: 6. Each TCR beta cDNA library carried unique molecular identifiers. TCRdb called the PCR reads again in MiXCR, with one record for every CDR3 protein. Counted here are roughly 540,000 distinct CDR3 sequences, approximately 31% occurring once; the ten biggest clones make up less than 6%. Worth noting for this clonotype: Its target is unknown.

This clonotype originated in a girl younger than 18 with multiple sclerosis. The chain links TRBV20-1 to TRBJ1-1; 7 nucleotides line up with TRBD1. Specimen: blood. CDR3 sequence reads: CSATQRDRAFF. Written as DNA, the CDR3 is TGCAGTGCTACCCAAAGGGACAGAGCTTTCTTT.